This paragraph covers one T cell receptor beta chain sequence. This specimen belongs to a study of beta chain features in type 1 diabetes. On the study more broadly: Examined across all samples were some 110 million sorted cells.

A single heparinised blood sample, averaging roughly 100 mL, was obtained per donor. Sorting with CD45RO/CCR7/CD25/CD127/CD95/CD27 yielded naive, central memory, regulatory and stem-like memory CD4+ cells. Sort purity for all populations was recorded as exceeding 98%. The whole isolated RNA underwent reverse transcription, so sequencing captured expressed TCRB transcripts. Assay used: immunoSEQ multiplex PCR; TCRdb lists only in-frame clones, some missing. Counted here are under 550,000 clones, approximately 10% occurring once; the ten biggest clones make up approximately 0.05%. Trimming at V came to 3 bases and at J to 7 bases, leaving 5 bases not matched to a gene. Germline V CDR1 and CDR2: LGHNT, FRNRAP. This CDR3 region has 14 residues.

The chain links TRBV12-5 to TRBJ2-1, with TRBD1 matching over 8 bases. The receptor was derived from a woman aged 18-29 years in good health. Source material: naive CD4+ T cells from blood. The CDR3 is CASGLGQGGNEQFF. The CDR3 DNA follows: TGTGCTAGTGGTTTAGGACAGGGAGGAAATGAGCAGTTCTTC.